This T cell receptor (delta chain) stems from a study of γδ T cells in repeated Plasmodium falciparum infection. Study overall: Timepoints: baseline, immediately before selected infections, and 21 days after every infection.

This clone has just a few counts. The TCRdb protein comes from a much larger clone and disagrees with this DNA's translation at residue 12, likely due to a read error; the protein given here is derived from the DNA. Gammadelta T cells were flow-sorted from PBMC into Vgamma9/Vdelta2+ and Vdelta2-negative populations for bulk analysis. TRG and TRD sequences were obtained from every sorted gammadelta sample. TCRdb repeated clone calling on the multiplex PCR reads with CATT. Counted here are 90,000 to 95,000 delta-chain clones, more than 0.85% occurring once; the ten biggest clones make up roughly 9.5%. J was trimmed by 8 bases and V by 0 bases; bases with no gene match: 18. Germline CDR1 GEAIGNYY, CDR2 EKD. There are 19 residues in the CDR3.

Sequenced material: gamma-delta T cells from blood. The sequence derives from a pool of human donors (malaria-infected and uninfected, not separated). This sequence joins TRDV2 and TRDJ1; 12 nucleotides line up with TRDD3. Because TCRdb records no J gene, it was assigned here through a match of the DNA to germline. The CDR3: CACDTVLGDTISTFPKLIF. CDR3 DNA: TGTGCCTGTGACACCGTACTGGGGGATACTATCAGTACCTTCCCCAAACTCATCTTT.